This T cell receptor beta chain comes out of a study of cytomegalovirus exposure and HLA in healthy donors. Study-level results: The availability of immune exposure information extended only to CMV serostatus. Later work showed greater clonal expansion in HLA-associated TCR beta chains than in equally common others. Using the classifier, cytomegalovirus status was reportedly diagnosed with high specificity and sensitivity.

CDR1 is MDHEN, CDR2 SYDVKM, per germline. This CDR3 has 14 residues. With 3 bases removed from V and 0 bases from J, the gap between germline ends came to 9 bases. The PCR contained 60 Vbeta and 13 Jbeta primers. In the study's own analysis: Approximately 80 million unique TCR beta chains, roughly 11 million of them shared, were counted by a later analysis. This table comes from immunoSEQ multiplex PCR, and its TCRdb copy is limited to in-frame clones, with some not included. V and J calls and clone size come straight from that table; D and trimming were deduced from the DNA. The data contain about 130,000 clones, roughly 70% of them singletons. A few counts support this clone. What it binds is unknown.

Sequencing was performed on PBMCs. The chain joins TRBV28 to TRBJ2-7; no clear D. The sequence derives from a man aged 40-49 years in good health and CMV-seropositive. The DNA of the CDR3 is TGTGCCAGCAGTTTGACACCTTCCTCCTACGAGCAGTACTTC. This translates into CASSLTPSSYEQYF.